Given below is one TCR beta chain in context. Its antigen remains unidentified. This CDR3 comprises 15 residues. V was trimmed by 5 bases and J by 7 bases, leaving 15 bases between them. This sample is part of a study of blood T cells in healthy people across ages. Findings of the study overall: Diversity figures derived from one million T cells were judged to underestimate the true value. Because sorting was not performed, PBMCs prevented conclusive naive versus antigen-experienced comparison.

Together with a sample-barcoded 5' primer, a J-beta primer mix was included in a second PCR lasting about 7 to 11 cycles. From the 5' RACE reads, TCRdb called clonotypes with MiXCR, one entry per CDR3 protein. This sample has about 780,000 distinct CDR3 sequences, with around two thirds found just once. The sample consisted of blood. This receptor was identified in a young man in good health. The chain couples TRBV12-3 or TRBV12-4 to TRBJ1-6, with D possibly TRBD1 on 6 matching bases. CDR3 in amino acids: CASSDYREANSPLHF. CDR3 DNA sequence: TGTGCCAGCAGTGATTACAGGGAGGCGAATTCACCCCTCCACTTT.